This T cell receptor beta chain is from a study of cytomegalovirus exposure and HLA in healthy donors. Trimming stripped 3 bases from V and 5 bases from J, with 14 bases between. The CDR3 has 14 residues. Germline-derived CDR1 and CDR2 are SGHTA and FQGNSA. The primer mix had 60 Vbeta and 13 Jbeta primers. Produced via immunoSEQ multiplex PCR; TCRdb's table is partial and in-frame only. The sample has approximately 110,000 clones; approximately 80% are singletons. The sample comprised PBMCs. The receptor's source is a middle-aged man in good health and CMV-seronegative. The chain links TRBV7-2 to TRBJ2-7, with a possible D match to TRBD1 (5 bases). The DNA for the CDR3 is TGTGCCAGCAGCTTGCGGACATTATTTAACGAGCAGTACTTC. Its translation is CASSLRTLFNEQYF.